What follows are 13 T cell receptor beta chains derived from one specimen sequenced in a study of beta chain features in type 1 diabetes. The entirety of the isolated RNA underwent reverse transcription, so expressed TCRB transcripts were sequenced. Method: immunoSEQ multiplex PCR; TCRdb's copy keeps in-frame clones and lacks some. The sample comprises about 650,000 clones, about an eighth of which are singletons, and roughly 0.12% rests with the top ten. General study results and limits: Researchers report that Type 1 diabetes patients had moderately but significantly shorter TCRB CDR3s across all four CD4+ subsets.

Their specific antigens are unknown. The sequencing input was naive CD4+ T cells from blood. These receptor sequences come from a man aged 30 to 45 with type 1 diabetes.

The chain joins TRBV18 to TRBJ1-2, with a tentative D call TRBD1 (5 bases). V lost 5 bases to trimming and J lost 4 bases, with 23 bases between them. The length of the CDR3 is 17 residues. Germline V gives CDR1 KGHSH, CDR2 LQKENI. CDR3 protein: CASSSDSRKQLGYGYTF. DNA for the CDR3: TGTGCCAGCTCATCAGACAGTCGAAAGCAGTTAGGCTATGGCTACACCTTC.

The DNA for the CDR3 is TGCGCCAGCAGCCCCCGGACTAGCGGGGGGGCCAATGAGCAGTTCTTC. Its protein product is CASSPRTSGGANEQFF. The gene calls are TRBV5-1 and TRBJ2-1; 15 bases are shared with TRBD2. Losses at the gene ends were 4 bases for V and 6 bases for J; bases not matched to a gene: 5. The V gene's germline CDR1 is SGHRS and CDR2 YFSETQ. The CDR3 loop spans 16 amino acids.

CDR3 bases: TGCGCCAGCAGCCAAGATAGGTTGGGGGGGCACTATGGCTACACCTTC. Translated: CASSQDRLGGHYGYTF. The chain combines TRBV4-3 with TRBJ1-2, with D perhaps TRBD1 (6 bases). This CDR3 is 16 amino acids long. The V end was cut by 0 bases, the J end by 3 bases, with 14 bases between. The germline gives CDR1 LGHNA, CDR2 YSLEER.

This clone was observed a few times. V usage is TRBV28 and J usage is TRBJ1-4; tentative D call: TRBD1 (5 bases). The ends were cut back, 5 bases at V and 6 bases at J, with 13 bases in the middle. The CDR3 sequence is 14 residues long. The germline gives CDR1 MDHEN, CDR2 SYDVKM. The CDR3 DNA reads TGTGCCAGCAGTCGGACGGAGGGGCATGAAAAACTGTTTTTT. It is translated as CASSRTEGHEKLFF.

This clone occurred a few times. V is TRBV7-9 and J is TRBJ2-7; D not resolved. The germline V gene has CDR1 SEHNR and CDR2 FQNEAQ (reference sequence). V gave up 4 bases and J gave up 4 bases, with 11 bases separating them. The CDR3 runs to 13 residues. The CDR3 DNA sequence: TGTGCCAGCAGCTGGTTGGGCCATTACGAGCAGTACTTC. Protein sequence: CASSWLGHYEQYF.

This clone was counted a few times. V is TRBV21-1 and J is TRBJ2-7; the table calls TRBD2, which could not be checked here. TRBV21-1 is a known pseudogene. The CDR3 totals 14 residues. The CDR3 bases are TGTGCCAGCAGCAAAGATTTCCCTCAACCGGGGCAGTACTTC. Encoded protein: CASSKDFPQPGQYF.

The chain combines TRBV7-9 with TRBJ1-1; no definite D call. Germline V CDR1 and CDR2: SEHNR, FQNEAQ (reference sequence). This CDR3 has 13 amino acids. V shed 1 base and J shed 5 bases, with 8 bases lying between them. This CDR3 reads CASSLESRTEAFF. The CDR3 DNA follows: TGTGCCAGCAGCTTAGAGTCTAGGACTGAAGCTTTCTTT.

The chain joins TRBV7-2 to TRBJ2-3; 12 nucleotides align to TRBD2. Germline values: CDR1 SGHTA, CDR2 FQGNSA. Trimming removed 5 bases from V and 8 bases from J; junction bases left unmatched: 14. The CDR3 runs to 17 residues. CDR3: CASSTASGGARLGTQYF. Here the CDR3 DNA reads TGTGCCAGCAGCACGGCTAGCGGGGGGGCTCGCCTGGGTACGCAGTATTTT.

About this clone: One junction end disagrees with the germline gene, perhaps due to a read error. The chain is built from TRBV18 and TRBJ1-5; perhaps TRBD1 as D (6 bases). The CDR3 sequence is 16 residues long. Germline CDR1 and CDR2: KGHSH and LQKENI. The CDR3 nucleotides are TGTGCCAGCTCACCACCGAAGGAACAGGGCAACCAGCCCCAGCATTTT. Translation gives CASSPPKEQGNQPQHF. The full variable domain, its missing parts supplied by reference TRBV18 and TRBJ1-5, is NAGVMQNPRHLVRRRGQEARLRCSPMKGHSHVYWYRQLPEEGLKFMVYLQKENIIDESGMPKERFSAEFPKEGPSILRIQQVVRGDSAAYFCASSPPKEQGNQPQHFGDGTRLSIL.

In its sample, this clone was seen a few times. This rearrangement joins TRBV25-1 to TRBJ1-2; tentatively, D is TRBD1 (5 bases). CDR3 size: 15 residues. The V and J ends lost 8 bases and 3 bases respectively, with 19 bases between them. CDR1 is MGHDK, CDR2 SYGVNS, per germline. This CDR3 is CASGRGFGDDYGYTF. In nucleotides, the CDR3 is TGTGCCAGCGGGAGGGGCTTTGGCGACGACTATGGCTACACCTTC.

V and J are TRBV28 and TRBJ2-4; perhaps TRBD2 as D (5 bases). The V gene's germline CDR1 is MDHEN and CDR2 SYDVKM. The CDR3 sequence is 13 residues long. Between the trimmed V and J ends, which lost 6 bases and 3 bases, there was a span of 9 bases. The chain's CDR3 is CASSGVGKNIQYF. For the CDR3, the DNA is TGTGCCAGCAGCGGGGTGGGCAAAAACATTCAGTACTTC.

V and J are TRBV5-4 and TRBJ2-2; D remains unclear. Germline lookup yields CDR1 SGHNT and CDR2 YYREEE (reference sequence). Deletions cut 0 bases from V and 4 bases from J, with 4 bases between. CDR3 size: 13 residues. CDR3 coding DNA: TGTGCCAGCAGCTTGGAGGTCACCGGGGAGCTGTTTTTT. Its protein is CASSLEVTGELFF.

This clone has a handful of counts. The chain couples TRBV19 to TRBJ1-5; 8 positions agree with TRBD1. The CDR3 sequence is 13 residues long. Germline CDR1 and CDR2: LNHDA and SQIVND (reference sequence). V was clipped by 9 bases and J by 0 bases; unmatched bases: 1. In nucleotides, the CDR3 is TGTGCCAGCAGGGGGCTTAGCAATCAGCCCCAGCATTTT. Residues: CASRGLSNQPQHF.